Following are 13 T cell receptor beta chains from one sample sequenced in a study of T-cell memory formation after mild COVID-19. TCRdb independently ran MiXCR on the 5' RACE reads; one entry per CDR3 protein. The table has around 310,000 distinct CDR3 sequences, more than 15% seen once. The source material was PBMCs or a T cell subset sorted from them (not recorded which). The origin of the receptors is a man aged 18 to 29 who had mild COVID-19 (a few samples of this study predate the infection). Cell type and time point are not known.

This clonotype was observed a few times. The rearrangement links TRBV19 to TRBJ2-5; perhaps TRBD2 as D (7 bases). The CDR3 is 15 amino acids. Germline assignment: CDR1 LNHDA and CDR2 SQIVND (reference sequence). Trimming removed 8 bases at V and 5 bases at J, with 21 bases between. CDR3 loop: CASRTGGIGGETQYF. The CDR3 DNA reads TGTGCCAGTCGTACTGGGGGCATCGGGGGGGAGACCCAGTACTTC.

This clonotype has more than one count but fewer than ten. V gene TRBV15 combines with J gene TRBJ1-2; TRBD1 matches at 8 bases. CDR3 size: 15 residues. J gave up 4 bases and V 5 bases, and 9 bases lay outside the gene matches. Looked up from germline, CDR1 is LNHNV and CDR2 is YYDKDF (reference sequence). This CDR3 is CATSHDRGPLYGYTF. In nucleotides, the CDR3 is TGTGCCACCAGCCATGACAGGGGCCCACTCTATGGCTACACCTTC.

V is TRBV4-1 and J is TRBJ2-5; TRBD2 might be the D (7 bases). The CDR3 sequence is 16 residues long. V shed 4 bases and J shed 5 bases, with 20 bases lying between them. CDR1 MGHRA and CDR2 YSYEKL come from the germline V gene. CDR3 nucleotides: TGCGCCAGCAGCCCCGGCCGGGGGGCCCTACAGGAGACCCAGTACTTC. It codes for CASSPGRGALQETQYF.

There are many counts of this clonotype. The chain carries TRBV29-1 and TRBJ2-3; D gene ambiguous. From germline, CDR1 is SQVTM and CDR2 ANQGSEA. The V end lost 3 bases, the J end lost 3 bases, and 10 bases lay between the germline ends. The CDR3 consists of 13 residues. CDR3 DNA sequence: TGCAGCGTTGATCCCCCAGAGACAGATACGCAGTATTTT. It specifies CSVDPPETDTQYF.

The CDR3 DNA reads TGTGCCACCAGTATCGCAGGGGGCGGGACCGGGGAGCTGTTTTTT. As protein: CATSIAGGGTGELFF. The chain uses TRBV15 and TRBJ2-2; 8 bases map to TRBD1. Trimming took 6 bases from V and 5 from J; bases not matched to a gene: 8. The CDR3 has 15 residues. From germline, CDR1 is LNHNV and CDR2 YYDKDF (reference sequence).

The CDR3 DNA sequence: TGCGCCAGCAGCCAACGGGGGGCTACCTCCTACGAGCAGTACTTC. Translated, it gives CASSQRGATSYEQYF. The J gene is TRBJ2-7, the V gene TRBV4-1; D is perhaps TRBD2 (7 bases). The CDR3 extends over 15 amino acids. Germline V CDR1 and CDR2: MGHRA, YSYEKL. The V gene lost 2 bases and the J gene lost 0 bases, with 11 bases spanning the gap.

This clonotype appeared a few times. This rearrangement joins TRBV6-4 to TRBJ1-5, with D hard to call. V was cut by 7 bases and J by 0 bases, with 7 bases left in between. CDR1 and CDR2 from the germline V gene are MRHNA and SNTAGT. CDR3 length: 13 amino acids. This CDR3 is CASMKYSNQPQHF. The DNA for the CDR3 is TGTGCCAGCATGAAATATAGCAATCAGCCCCAGCATTTT.

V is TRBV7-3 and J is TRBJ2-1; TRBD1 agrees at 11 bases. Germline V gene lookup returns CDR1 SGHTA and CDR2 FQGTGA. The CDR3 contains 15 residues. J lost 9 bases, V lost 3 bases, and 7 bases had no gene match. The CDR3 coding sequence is TGTGCCAGCAGCTTGGGACAGGGGGTTTATAGTGAGCAGTTCTTC. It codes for CASSLGQGVYSEQFF.

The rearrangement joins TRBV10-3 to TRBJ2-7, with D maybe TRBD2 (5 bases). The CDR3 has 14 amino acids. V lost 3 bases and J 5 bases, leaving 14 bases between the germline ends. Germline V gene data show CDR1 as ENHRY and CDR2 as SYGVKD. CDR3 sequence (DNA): TGTGCCATCAGTGATGCCCGGAGGCTGGACGAGCAGTACGTC. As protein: CAISDARRLDEQYV.

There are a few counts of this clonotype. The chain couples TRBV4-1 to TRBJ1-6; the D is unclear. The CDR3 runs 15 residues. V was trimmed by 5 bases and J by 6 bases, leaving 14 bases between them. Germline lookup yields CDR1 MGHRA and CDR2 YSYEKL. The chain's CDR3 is CASSSRLFPNSPLHF. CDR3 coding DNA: TGCGCCAGCAGCTCCAGGCTATTCCCTAATTCACCCCTCCACTTT.

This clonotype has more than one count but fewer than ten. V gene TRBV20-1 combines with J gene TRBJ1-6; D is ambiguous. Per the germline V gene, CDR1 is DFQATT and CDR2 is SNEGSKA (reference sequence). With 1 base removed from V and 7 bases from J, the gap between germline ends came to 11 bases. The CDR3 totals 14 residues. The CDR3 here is CSARAPRENSPLHF. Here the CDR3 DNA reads TGCAGTGCTAGAGCCCCCAGAGAGAATTCACCCCTCCACTTT.

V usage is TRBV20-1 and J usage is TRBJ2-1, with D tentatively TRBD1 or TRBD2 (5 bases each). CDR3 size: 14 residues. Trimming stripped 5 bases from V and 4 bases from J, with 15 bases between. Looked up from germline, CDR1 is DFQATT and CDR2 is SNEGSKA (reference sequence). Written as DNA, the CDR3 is TGCAGTGCTGACTCCGGGACCACATACAATGAGCAGTTCTTC. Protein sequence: CSADSGTTYNEQFF.

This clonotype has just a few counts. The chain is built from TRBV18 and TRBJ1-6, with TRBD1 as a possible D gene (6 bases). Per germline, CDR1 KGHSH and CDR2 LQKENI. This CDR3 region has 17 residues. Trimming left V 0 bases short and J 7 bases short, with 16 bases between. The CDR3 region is CASSPPGPQGGNSPLHF. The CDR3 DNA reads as TGTGCCAGCTCACCACCGGGGCCCCAAGGGGGGAATTCACCCCTCCACTTT. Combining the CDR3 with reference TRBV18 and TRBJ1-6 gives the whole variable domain NAGVMQNPRHLVRRRGQEARLRCSPMKGHSHVYWYRQLPEEGLKFMVYLQKENIIDESGMPKERFSAEFPKEGPSILRIQQVVRGDSAAYFCASSPPGPQGGNSPLHFGNGTRLTVT.